A single TCR beta chain is shown here with its context. The PCR contained 60 Vbeta and 13 Jbeta primers. Method: immunoSEQ multiplex PCR; TCRdb's copy keeps in-frame clones and lacks some. The table shows over 200,000 clones, with 78% occurring only once. This entry comes from a study of cytomegalovirus exposure and HLA in healthy donors. The CDR3 covers 16 residues. Germline V gene data show CDR1 as SGHVS and CDR2 as FQNEAQ. Losses at the gene ends were 6 bases for V and 8 bases for J; bases not matched to a gene: 11. The sample consisted of PBMCs. The clonotype comes from a male donor in good health and CMV-seronegative. The genes are TRBV7-8 and TRBJ1-6; 9 bases map to TRBD1. CDR3 residues: CASRSPDRGIDSPLHF. CDR3 nucleotide sequence: TGTGCCAGCAGGTCTCCGGACAGGGGTATCGATTCACCCCTCCACTTT. The entire variable domain, with the rest obtained from reference TRBV7-8 and TRBJ1-6, is as follows: GAGVSQSPRYKVAKRGQDVALRCDPISGHVSLFWYQQALGQGPEFLTYFQNEAQLDKSGLPSDRFFAERPEGSVSTLKIQRTQQEDSAVYLCASRSPDRGIDSPLHFGNGTRLTVT.